One sample yielded the 5 T cell receptor beta chains listed below, sequenced in a study of CD8 T cells in ankylosing spondylitis. Their specific antigens are unknown. MiXCR was run by TCRdb on the 5' RACE reads, yielding one entry per CDR3 protein. The table has some 700,000 distinct CDR3 sequences, around 20% seen once. Findings of the study overall: A TCR beta motif of roughly eight highly homologous variants seemed to mark ankylosing spondylitis blood.

The sequencing input was blood, either unsorted or a sorted T cell fraction (not recorded which). These receptors all come from a male donor with ankylosing spondylitis.

This clonotype was seen only a few times. V is TRBV20-1 and J is TRBJ2-1, with 11 bases lining up with TRBD2. Germline CDR1 is DFQATT and CDR2 is SNEGSKA (reference sequence). This CDR3 comprises 16 residues. V lost 1 base and J lost 3; bases outside the gene matches: 5. CDR3 loop: CSARVRTSGYYNEQFF. The CDR3 bases are TGCAGTGCTAGAGTTCGGACTAGCGGGTACTACAATGAGCAGTTCTTC.

The genes are TRBV15 and TRBJ2-1, with TRBD1 identical over 8 bases. With V trimmed by 1 base and J by 5 bases, 10 bases remained unmatched. Germline CDR1 reads LNHNV; CDR2 reads YYDKDF (reference sequence). This CDR3 has 17 residues. CDR3 nucleotide sequence: TGTGCCACCAGCAGAGGTTTTGGACAGGGTCGAAACAATGAGCAGTTCTTC. Its translation is CATSRGFGQGRNNEQFF.

The chain uses TRBV4-3 and TRBJ2-7; 9 positions match TRBD1. Germline V CDR1 and CDR2: LGHNA, YSLEER. CDR3 length equals 16 residues. V was clipped by 0 bases and J by 4 bases; unmatched bases: 7. CDR3 DNA sequence: TGCGCCAGCAGCCAAGATACGGGGACAGGGCTTTACGAGCAGTACTTC. This encodes CASSQDTGTGLYEQYF.

This clonotype was seen only a few times. The rearrangement links TRBV5-6 to TRBJ2-7; D may be TRBD1 or TRBD2 (5 bases each). The CDR3 length is 14 residues. Trimming cost V 4 bases and J 0 bases, with 11 bases left between them. CDR1 SGHDT and CDR2 YYEEEE come from the germline V gene. Here the CDR3 reads CASSPGASSYEQYF. DNA for the CDR3: TGTGCCAGCAGCCCCGGGGCGAGCTCCTACGAGCAGTACTTC.

There are a few counts of this clonotype. The chain carries TRBV7-9 and TRBJ2-1; 8 nucleotides match TRBD1. This CDR3 contains 14 residues. Germline lookup yields CDR1 SEHNR and CDR2 FQNEAQ (reference sequence). Trimming cost V 5 bases and J 8 bases; bases outside gene matches: 8. CDR3 region: CASSDRDRLYEQFF. The CDR3, as DNA: TGTGCCAGCAGCGACCGGGACAGGCTGTATGAGCAGTTCTTC.